The rows below give T cell receptor beta chains drawn from one sample of a study of T cell responses to AZD1222 COVID-19 vaccine. Clones were read by immunoSEQ multiplex PCR, and TCRdb kept only the in-frame ones, dropping some. Here the sample spans some 140,000 clones, about 85% being singletons. Specimen: peripheral blood, collected on day 0 of AZD1222 vaccination. The source is an adult in good health. CDR3s include the opening cysteine and the closing phenylalanine or tryptophan. The order of the fields is V gene, CDR3 protein.

V gene: TRBV29-1; CDR3 protein: CSASDRRADTQYF
V gene: TRBV9; CDR3 protein: CASSDYQPPRTQYF
V gene: TRBV7-3; CDR3 protein: CASSEGAGADTQYF
V gene: TRBV7-6; CDR3 protein: CASSLGTSGETQYF
V gene: TRBV5-4; CDR3 protein: CAAGDSRVDGYTF
V gene: TRBV11-2; CDR3 protein: CASSFDSATSSYEQYF
V gene: TRBV3-1/TRBV3-2; CDR3 protein: CASSQDVGADTQYF
V gene: TRBV27; CDR3 protein: CASSLRSAWNQPQHF
V gene: TRBV5-1; CDR3 protein: CASSLEFPGSDEQFF
V gene: TRBV5-1; CDR3 protein: CASSLADLTETQYF
V gene: TRBV9; CDR3 protein: CASSPYPATGTGANVLTF
V gene: TRBV4-1; CDR3 protein: CASSQDLAGVYEQYF
V gene: TRBV3-1/TRBV3-2; CDR3 protein: CASSPRTGRTGELFF
V gene: TRBV27; CDR3 protein: CASSLDSHYGYTF
V gene: TRBV12-3/TRBV12-4; CDR3 protein: CASSPRPSVGYTF
V gene: TRBV19; CDR3 protein: CASSTGQGANTEAFF
V gene: TRBV6-2/TRBV6-3; CDR3 protein: CASSPSGGVKDTQYF
V gene: TRBV28; CDR3 protein: CASSLALGAGGRNEQFF
V gene: TRBV7-2; CDR3 protein: CASSLVQNTEAFF
V gene: TRBV6-2/TRBV6-3; CDR3 protein: CASSYRQGDTNYGYTF
V gene: TRBV19; CDR3 protein: CASSIQRGGYADTQYF
V gene: TRBV15; CDR3 protein: CATSRDQYEQYF